This TCR beta chain was sequenced for a study of blood T cells in healthy people across ages. Regarding the study as a whole: While age rose, TCR beta diversity per million T cells dropped in a roughly linear way.

Primers used in a second PCR of roughly 6 to 11 cycles were a sample-barcoded 5' primer and a J-beta primer mix. TCRdb called the 5' RACE reads again in MiXCR, with one record for every CDR3 protein. The sample shows around 1.7 million distinct CDR3 sequences, 28% of them seen only once. This clonotype turned up a few times. Its target is unknown. Trimming took 6 bases from V and 3 from J, leaving 12 bases between them. The CDR3 is 13 residues long. This chain joins TRBV12-3 or TRBV12-4 and TRBJ2-7, with D maybe TRBD2 (5 bases). The sequenced sample consisted of blood. This receptor was obtained from a woman in her 30s in good health. This chain's CDR3 is CASRSAGYYEQYF. In nucleotides, the CDR3 is TGTGCCAGCAGGTCGGCGGGCTACTACGAGCAGTACTTC.